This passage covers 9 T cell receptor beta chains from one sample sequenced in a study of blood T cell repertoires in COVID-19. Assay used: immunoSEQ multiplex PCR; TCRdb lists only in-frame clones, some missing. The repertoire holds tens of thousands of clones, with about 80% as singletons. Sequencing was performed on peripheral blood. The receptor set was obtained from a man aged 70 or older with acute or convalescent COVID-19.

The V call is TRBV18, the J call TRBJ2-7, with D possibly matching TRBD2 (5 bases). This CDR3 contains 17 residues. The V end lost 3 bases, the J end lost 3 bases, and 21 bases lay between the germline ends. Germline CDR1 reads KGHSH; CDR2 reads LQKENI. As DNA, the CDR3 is TGTGCCAGCTCACCTGCGCCGCCGGGGAGTTCGCTCTACGAGCAGTACGTC. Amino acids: CASSPAPPGSSLYEQYV.

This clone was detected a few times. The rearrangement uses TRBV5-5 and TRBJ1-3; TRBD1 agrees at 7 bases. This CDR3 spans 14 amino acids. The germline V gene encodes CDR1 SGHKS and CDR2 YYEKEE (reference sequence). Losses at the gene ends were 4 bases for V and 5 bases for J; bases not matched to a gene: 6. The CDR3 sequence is CASSHRDSRNTIYF. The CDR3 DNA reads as TGTGCCAGCAGCCACCGGGACAGTCGAAACACCATATATTTT.

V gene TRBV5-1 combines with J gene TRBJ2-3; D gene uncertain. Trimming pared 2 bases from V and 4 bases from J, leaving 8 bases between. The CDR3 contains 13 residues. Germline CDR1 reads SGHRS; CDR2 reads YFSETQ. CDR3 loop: CASSFEVADTQYF. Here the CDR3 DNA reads TGCGCCAGCAGCTTCGAAGTAGCAGATACGCAGTATTTT.

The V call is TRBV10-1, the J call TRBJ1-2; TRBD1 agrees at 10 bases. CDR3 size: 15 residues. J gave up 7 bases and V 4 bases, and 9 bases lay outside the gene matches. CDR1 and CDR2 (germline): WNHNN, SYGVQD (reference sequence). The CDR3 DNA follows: TGCGCCAGCAGTGGGAGTACCGGGACAGGGGTTGGCTACACCTTC. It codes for CASSGSTGTGVGYTF.

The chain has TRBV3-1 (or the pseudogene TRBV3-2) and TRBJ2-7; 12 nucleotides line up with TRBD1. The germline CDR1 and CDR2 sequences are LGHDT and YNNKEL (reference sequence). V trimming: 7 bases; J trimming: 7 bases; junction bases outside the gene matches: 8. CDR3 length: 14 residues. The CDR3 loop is CASTLGQGAQEQYF. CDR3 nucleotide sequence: TGTGCCAGCACCCTGGGACAGGGGGCGCAGGAGCAGTACTTC.

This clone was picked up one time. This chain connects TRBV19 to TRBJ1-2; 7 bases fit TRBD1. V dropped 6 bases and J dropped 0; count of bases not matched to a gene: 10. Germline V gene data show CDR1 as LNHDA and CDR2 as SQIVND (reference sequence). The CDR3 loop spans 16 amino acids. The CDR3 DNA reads TGTGCCAGTAGCCCCGCCGGGACAGCTTCTAACTATGGCTACACCTTC. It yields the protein CASSPAGTASNYGYTF.

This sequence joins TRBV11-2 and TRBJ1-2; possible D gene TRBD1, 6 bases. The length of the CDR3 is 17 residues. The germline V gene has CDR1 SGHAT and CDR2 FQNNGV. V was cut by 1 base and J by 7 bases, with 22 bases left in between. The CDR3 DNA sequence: TGTGCCAGCAGCTTAGTTTCGGTGTTGCGGGGGCAGGGTGGCTACACCTTC. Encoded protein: CASSLVSVLRGQGGYTF.

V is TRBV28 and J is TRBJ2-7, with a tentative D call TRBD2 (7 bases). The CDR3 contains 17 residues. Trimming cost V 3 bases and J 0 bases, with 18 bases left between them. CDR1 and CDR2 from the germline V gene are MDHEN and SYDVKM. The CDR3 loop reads CASSFSRGGTSSYEQYF. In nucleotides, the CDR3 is TGTGCCAGCAGTTTCTCCCGGGGAGGGACAAGCTCCTACGAGCAGTACTTC.

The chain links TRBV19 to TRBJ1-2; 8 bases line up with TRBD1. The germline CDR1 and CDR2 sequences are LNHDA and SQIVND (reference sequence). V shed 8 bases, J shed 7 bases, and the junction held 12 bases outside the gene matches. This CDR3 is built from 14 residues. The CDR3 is CASYRQGIGGGYTF. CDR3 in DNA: TGTGCCAGTTACCGACAGGGGATCGGTGGTGGCTACACCTTC.